The clone carrying this TCR beta chain was seen at least ten times. The antigen remains undetermined. A modified ARM-PCR protocol with three rounds of nested PCR amplified TCRbeta. TCRdb passed the multiplex PCR reads through MiXCR, listing each CDR3 protein once. The sample shows fewer than 80,000 distinct CDR3 sequences, around 65% of them seen only once. This sample was taken from a study of tumor and adjacent non-tumor tissue in lung cancer. Study-level findings and limits: Compared with tumor, normal lung showed significantly lower TCR diversity. Patients with more diverse tumor TCRs had worse survival.

CDR1 and CDR2 (germline): SGHDT, YYEEEE. V dropped 5 bases and J dropped 4; count of bases not matched to a gene: 6. This CDR3 contains 14 residues. RNA was extracted from bulk tissue without any cell sorting. Between August and November 2014, newly diagnosed, chemotherapy-naive lung cancer patients underwent thoracic surgery in China. The chain joins TRBV5-6 to TRBJ2-1; 7 positions agree with TRBD1. Sequenced sample: lung tumor tissue. This clonotype was obtained from a woman in her 70s with non-small cell lung cancer. The CDR3 DNA is TGTGCCAGCAGTTCCGGGACAGAGTACAATGAGCAGTTCTTC. Its protein product is CASSSGTEYNEQFF. Variable domain in full (rest from reference TRBV5-6 and TRBJ2-1): DAGVTQSPTHLIKTRGQQVTLRCSPKSGHDTVSWYQQALGQGPQFIFQYYEEEERQRGNFPDRFSGHQFPNYSSELNVNALLLGDSALYLCASSSGTEYNEQFFGPGTRLTVL.